This entry concerns a single TCR beta chain. The record originates from a study of blood T cell repertoires in COVID-19. On the study more broadly: Spain, Italy and the United States supplied samples that represented acute and convalescent COVID-19. Sources were T cells, B-cell-depleted T cells, or PBMCs; the material itself was cDNA or gDNA.

Original data processing: For nucleated cells, counts were estimated from reference gene primer amplification. Some clones are missing from TCRdb's copy, which holds only in-frame ones; the method was immunoSEQ multiplex PCR. V, J and clone size are taken as reported in that table, and D and trimming were inferred from the DNA itself. This sample has about 100,000 clones, with less than 90% found just once. The V gene's germline CDR1 is SGHNT and CDR2 YENEEA. The length of the CDR3 is 17 residues. V shed 5 bases and J 0 bases; nucleotides not matched to a gene: 7. This sequence originates from an older man with acute or convalescent COVID-19. The sample consisted of peripheral blood. The rearrangement uses TRBV11-3 and TRBJ2-3; TRBD1 agrees at 11 bases. The CDR3 region has the DNA TGTGCCAGCAGCCCTCGGACAGGGGGCGTTAGCACAGATACGCAGTATTTT. This encodes CASSPRTGGVSTDTQYF.